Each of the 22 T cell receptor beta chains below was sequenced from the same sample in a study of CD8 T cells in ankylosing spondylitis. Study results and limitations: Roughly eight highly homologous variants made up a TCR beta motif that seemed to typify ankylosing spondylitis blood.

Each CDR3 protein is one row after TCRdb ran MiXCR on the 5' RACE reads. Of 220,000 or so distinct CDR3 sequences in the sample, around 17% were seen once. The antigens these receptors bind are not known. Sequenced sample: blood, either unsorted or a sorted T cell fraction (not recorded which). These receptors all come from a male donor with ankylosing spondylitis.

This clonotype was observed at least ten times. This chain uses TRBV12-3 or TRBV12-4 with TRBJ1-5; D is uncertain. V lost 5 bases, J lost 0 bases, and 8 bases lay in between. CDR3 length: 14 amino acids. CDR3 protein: CASSVSYSNQPQHF. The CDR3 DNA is TGTGCCAGCAGTGTCAGTTATAGCAATCAGCCCCAGCATTTT.

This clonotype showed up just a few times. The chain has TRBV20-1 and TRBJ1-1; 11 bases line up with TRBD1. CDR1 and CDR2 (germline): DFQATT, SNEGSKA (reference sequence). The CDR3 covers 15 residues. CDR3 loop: CSPDRGRMTDTEAFF. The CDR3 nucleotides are TGCAGCCCGGACAGGGGGCGCATGACAGACACTGAAGCTTTCTTT.

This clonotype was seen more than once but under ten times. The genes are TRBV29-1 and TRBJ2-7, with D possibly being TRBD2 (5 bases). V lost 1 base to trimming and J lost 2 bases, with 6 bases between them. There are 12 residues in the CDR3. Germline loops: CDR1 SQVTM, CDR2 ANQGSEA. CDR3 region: CSVEAGTYEQYF. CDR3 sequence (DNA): TGCAGCGTTGAAGCGGGAACCTACGAGCAGTACTTC.

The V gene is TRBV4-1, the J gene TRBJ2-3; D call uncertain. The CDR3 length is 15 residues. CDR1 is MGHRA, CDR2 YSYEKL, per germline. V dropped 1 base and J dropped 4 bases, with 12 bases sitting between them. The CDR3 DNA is TGCGCCAGCAGCCAAGTAGGTCCTCGGGCAGATACGCAGTATTTT. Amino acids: CASSQVGPRADTQYF.

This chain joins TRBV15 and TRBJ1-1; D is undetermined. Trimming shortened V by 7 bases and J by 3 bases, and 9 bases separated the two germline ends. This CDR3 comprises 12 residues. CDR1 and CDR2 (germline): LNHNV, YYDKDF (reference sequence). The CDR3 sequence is CATKGWDTEAFF. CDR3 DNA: TGTGCCACCAAGGGATGGGACACTGAAGCTTTCTTT.

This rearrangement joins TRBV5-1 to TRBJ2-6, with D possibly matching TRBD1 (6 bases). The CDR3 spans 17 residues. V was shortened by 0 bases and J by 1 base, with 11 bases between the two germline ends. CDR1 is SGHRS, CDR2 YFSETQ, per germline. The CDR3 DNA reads TGCGCCAGCAGCTTGGCCCCAGGGGAGTCTGGGGCCAACGTCCTGACTTTC. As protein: CASSLAPGESGANVLTF.

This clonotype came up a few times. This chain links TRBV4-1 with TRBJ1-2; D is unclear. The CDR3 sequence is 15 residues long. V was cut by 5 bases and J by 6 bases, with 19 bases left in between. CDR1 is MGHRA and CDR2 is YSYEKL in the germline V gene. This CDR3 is CASSLVGPLTDGYTF. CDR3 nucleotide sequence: TGCGCCAGCAGCTTAGTAGGTCCTCTGACTGATGGCTACACCTTC.

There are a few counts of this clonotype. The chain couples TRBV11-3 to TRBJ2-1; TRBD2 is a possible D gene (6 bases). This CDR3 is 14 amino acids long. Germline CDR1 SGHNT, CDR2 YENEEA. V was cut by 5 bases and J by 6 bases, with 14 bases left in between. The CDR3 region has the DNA TGTGCCAGCAGCCGTCGCGGGGCACCCAATGAGCAGTTCTTC. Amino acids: CASSRRGAPNEQFF. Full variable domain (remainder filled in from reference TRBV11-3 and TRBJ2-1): EAGVVQSPRYKIIEKKQPVAFWCNPISGHNTLYWYLQNLGQGPELLIRYENEEAVDDSQLPKDRFSAERLKGVDSTLKIQPAELGDSAVYLCASSRRGAPNEQFFGPGTRLTVL.

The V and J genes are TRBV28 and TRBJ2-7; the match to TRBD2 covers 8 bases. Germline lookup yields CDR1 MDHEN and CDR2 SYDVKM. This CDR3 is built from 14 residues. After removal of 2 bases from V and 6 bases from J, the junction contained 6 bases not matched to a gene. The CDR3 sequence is CASSLREGTPEQYF. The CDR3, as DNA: TGTGCCAGCAGTTTACGGGAGGGAACCCCCGAGCAGTACTTC. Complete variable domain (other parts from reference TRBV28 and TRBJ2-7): DVKVTQSSRYLVKRTGEKVFLECVQDMDHENMFWYRQDPGLGLRLIYFSYDVKMKEKGDIPEGYSVSREKKERFSLILESASTNQTSMYLCASSLREGTPEQYFGPGTRLTVT.

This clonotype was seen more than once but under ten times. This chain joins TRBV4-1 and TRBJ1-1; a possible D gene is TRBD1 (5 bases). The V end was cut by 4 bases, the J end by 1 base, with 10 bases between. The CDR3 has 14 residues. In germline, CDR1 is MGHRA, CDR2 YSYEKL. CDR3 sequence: CASSPGGANTEAFF. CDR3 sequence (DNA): TGCGCCAGCAGCCCGGGGGGAGCGAACACTGAAGCTTTCTTT.

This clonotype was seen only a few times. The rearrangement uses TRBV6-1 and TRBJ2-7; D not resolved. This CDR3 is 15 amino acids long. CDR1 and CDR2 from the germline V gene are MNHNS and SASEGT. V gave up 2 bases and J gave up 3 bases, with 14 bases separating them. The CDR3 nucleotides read TGTGCCAGCAGTGAATACCCGGAAATGGGCTACGAGCAGTACTTC. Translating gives CASSEYPEMGYEQYF.

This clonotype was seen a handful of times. The chain's CDR3 is CASSEMGGVNTEAFF. Here the CDR3 DNA reads TGTGCCAGCAGTGAAATGGGGGGAGTGAACACTGAAGCTTTCTTT. The rearrangement uses TRBV25-1 and TRBJ1-1; maybe TRBD1 (5 bases). The CDR3 has 15 residues. Germline V gives CDR1 MGHDK, CDR2 SYGVNS. Trimming cost V 2 bases and J 0 bases, with 10 bases left between them.

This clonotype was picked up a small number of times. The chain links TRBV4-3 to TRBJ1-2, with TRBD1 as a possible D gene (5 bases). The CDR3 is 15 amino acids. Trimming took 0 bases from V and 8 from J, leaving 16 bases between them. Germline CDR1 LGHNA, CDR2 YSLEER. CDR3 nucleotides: TGCGCCAGCAGCCAAGATCGAGGAGGGGCGAGCGGCTACACCTTC. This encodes CASSQDRGGASGYTF.

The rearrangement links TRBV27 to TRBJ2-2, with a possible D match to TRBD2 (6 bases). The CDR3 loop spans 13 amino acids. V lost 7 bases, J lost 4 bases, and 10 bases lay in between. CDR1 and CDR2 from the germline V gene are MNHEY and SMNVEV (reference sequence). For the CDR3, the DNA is TGTGCCAGCACCTCGGGGGTCACCGGGGAGCTGTTTTTT. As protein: CASTSGVTGELFF.

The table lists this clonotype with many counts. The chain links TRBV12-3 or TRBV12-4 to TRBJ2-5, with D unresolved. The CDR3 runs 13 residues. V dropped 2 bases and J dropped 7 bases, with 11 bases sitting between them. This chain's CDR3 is CASSLLESGTQYF. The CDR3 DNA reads TGTGCCAGCAGTTTACTAGAATCAGGGACCCAGTACTTC.

The DNA of the CDR3 is TGTGCCAGCAGTTGGGGCGGGACCGGTGAGCAGTTCTTC. It translates to CASSWGGTGEQFF. The rearrangement joins TRBV12-3 or TRBV12-4 to TRBJ2-1, with a possible D match to TRBD2 (6 bases). V gave up 4 bases and J gave up 9 bases, with 13 bases separating them. The CDR3 totals 13 residues.

The CDR3 is CASSLVGVSGSSTDTQYF. CDR3 DNA: TGTGCCAGCAGCTTAGTTGGTGTCAGCGGGAGCTCCACAGATACGCAGTATTTT. The V gene is TRBV11-2, the J gene TRBJ2-3; 8 nucleotides match TRBD2. The CDR3 is made up of 18 amino acids. Per the germline V gene, CDR1 is SGHAT and CDR2 is FQNNGV. J was trimmed by 2 bases and V by 1 base; bases with no gene match: 11.

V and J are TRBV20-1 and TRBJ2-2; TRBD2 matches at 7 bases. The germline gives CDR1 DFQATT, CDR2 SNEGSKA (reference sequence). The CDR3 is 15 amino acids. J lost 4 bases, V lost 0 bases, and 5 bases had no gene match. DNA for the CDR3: TGCAGTGCTAGAGATTACCAGCGGGGCACCGGGGAGCTGTTTTTT. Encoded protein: CSARDYQRGTGELFF.

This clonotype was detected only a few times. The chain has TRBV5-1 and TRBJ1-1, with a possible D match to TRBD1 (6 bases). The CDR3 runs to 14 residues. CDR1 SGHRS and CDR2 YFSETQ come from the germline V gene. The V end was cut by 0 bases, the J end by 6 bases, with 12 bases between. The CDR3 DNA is TGCGCCAGCAGCTTGGTGTACGGGGGGCCTGAAGCTTTCTTT. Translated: CASSLVYGGPEAFF.

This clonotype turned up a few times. CDR3 sequence reads: CSARDQEGGFYEQYF. The CDR3 bases are TGCAGTGCTAGAGATCAAGAAGGCGGGTTTTACGAGCAGTACTTC. The J gene is TRBJ2-7, the V gene TRBV20-1; tentatively, D is TRBD2 (5 bases). The length of the CDR3 is 15 residues. The germline gives CDR1 DFQATT, CDR2 SNEGSKA (reference sequence). V was shortened by 0 bases and J by 4 bases, with 16 bases between the two germline ends.

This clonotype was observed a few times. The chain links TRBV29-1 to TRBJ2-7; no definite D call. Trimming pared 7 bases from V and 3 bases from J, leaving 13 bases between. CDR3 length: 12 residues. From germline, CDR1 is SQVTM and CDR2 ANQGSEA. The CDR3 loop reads CSATGVGYEQYF. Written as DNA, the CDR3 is TGCAGCGCCACCGGAGTCGGCTACGAGCAGTACTTC.

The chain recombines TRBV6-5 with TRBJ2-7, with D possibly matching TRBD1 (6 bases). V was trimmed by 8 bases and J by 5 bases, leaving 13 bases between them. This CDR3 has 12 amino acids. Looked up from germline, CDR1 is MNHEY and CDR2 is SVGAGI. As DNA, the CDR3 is TGTGCCAGCTCCTCCTGGGGGCACGAGCAGTACTTC. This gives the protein CASSSWGHEQYF.